The 30 T cell receptor beta chains below come from one sample, sequenced in a study of a mutant IDH1 vaccine in newly diagnosed glioma. Their specific antigens are unknown. As to time point: week 47, end of study. A 20-mer mutant IDH1 peptide at 300 ug was injected subcutaneously with topical imiquimod. Method: immunoSEQ multiplex PCR; TCRdb's copy keeps in-frame clones and lacks some. The data contain approximately 30,000 clones, 90% of them singletons. The source was PBMCs, collected from a glioma patient whose treatment included an IDH1 peptide vaccine. These receptors came from a woman aged 40 to 55 with glioma.

The chain has TRBV4-3 and TRBJ2-3, with TRBD2 identical over 9 bases. The CDR3 sequence is 18 residues long. V shed 1 base, J shed 3 bases, and the junction held 11 bases outside the gene matches. Per germline, CDR1 LGHNA and CDR2 YSLEER. DNA of the CDR3: TGCGCCAGCAGCCAAGTCCTCGGGCGGGGGGGCGTAACAGATACGCAGTATTTT. This translates into CASSQVLGRGGVTDTQYF.

The chain employs TRBV30 and TRBJ2-5; the D is unclear. Trimming took off 1 base at V and 2 bases at J, with 8 bases between the two ends. Germline V gives CDR1 GTSNPN, CDR2 SVGIG (reference sequence). The CDR3 is 13 amino acids. The CDR3 nucleotides read TGTGCCTGGAGTGGACAACCGCAAGAGACCCAGTACTTC. Translating it yields CAWSGQPQETQYF. The variable domain in full, with the rest retrieved from reference TRBV30 and TRBJ2-5, is SQTIHQWPATLVQPVGSPLSLECTVEGTSNPNLYWYRQAAGRGLQLLFYSVGIGQISSEVPQNLSASRPQDRQFILSSKKLLLSDSGFYLCAWSGQPQETQYFGPGTRLLVL.

V is TRBV5-1 and J is TRBJ1-4; perhaps TRBD1 as D (5 bases). Deletions cut 4 bases from V and 4 bases from J, with 8 bases between. The CDR3 is 13 amino acids. CDR1 and CDR2 from the germline V gene are SGHRS and YFSETQ. The CDR3 DNA sequence: TGCGCCAGCAGCGACAGCTATAATGAAAAACTGTTTTTT. It is translated as CASSDSYNEKLFF.

This clone is large in the sample. This chain joins TRBV7-9 and TRBJ2-1, with 13 bases aligning to TRBD2. CDR3 length: 17 residues. J lost 8 bases, V lost 5 bases, and 12 bases had no gene match. Germline-derived CDR1 and CDR2 are SEHNR and FQNEAQ (reference sequence). CDR3 bases: TGTGCCAGCAGCCCAAAGAGACTAGCGGGAGGAAATGATGAGCAGTTCTTC. It codes for CASSPKRLAGGNDEQFF. Supplemented by reference TRBV7-9 and TRBJ2-1, the full variable domain reads DTGVSQNPRHKITKRGQNVTFRCDPISEHNRLYWYRQTLGQGPEFLTYFQNEAQLEKSRLLSDRFSAERPKGSFSTLEIQRTEQGDSAMYLCASSPKRLAGGNDEQFFGPGTRLTVL.

This clone showed up just once. The V and J genes are TRBV6-1 and TRBJ1-3, with a weak D call TRBD1 (6 bases). V lost 4 bases, J lost 8 bases, and 15 bases lay in between. Germline CDR1 MNHNS, CDR2 SASEGT. The CDR3 loop spans 14 amino acids. CDR3 sequence: CASSAAGAHHTIYF. CDR3 coding DNA: TGTGCCAGCAGTGCAGCGGGGGCGCATCACACCATATATTTT.

This clone was detected once. The rearrangement uses TRBV1 and TRBJ2-1; the DNA was not used to check the table's D call, TRBD2. TRBV1 is shown as a pseudogene. CDR3 length equals 14 residues. The CDR3 region is CTIAGTSGPNEQFF. The CDR3 bases are TGCACCATCGCCGGGACTAGCGGTCCGAATGAGCAGTTCTTC.

The rearrangement uses TRBV13 and TRBJ2-2; possible D gene TRBD1, 8 bases. Between the trimmed V and J ends, which lost 4 bases and 4 bases, there was a span of 16 bases. Germline CDR1 is PRHDT and CDR2 is FYEKMQ (reference sequence). The CDR3 length is 16 residues. CDR3 protein: CASSSRQGRGTGELFF. In nucleotides, the CDR3 is TGTGCCAGCAGCTCCCGACAGGGGAGGGGCACCGGGGAGCTGTTTTTT.

On this clone: One end of the junction fails to match germline, which may point to a read error. This chain links TRBV7-7 with TRBJ1-3; a possible D gene is TRBD1 (5 bases). Per germline, CDR1 SSHAT and CDR2 FNYEAQ (reference sequence). This CDR3 spans 17 amino acids. CDR3 sequence reads: CASSFGDLQDSGNTIYF. CDR3 sequence (DNA): TGTGCTAGCAGCTTTGGGGACCTCCAGGATTCTGGAAACACCATATATTTT.

V is TRBV7-2 and J is TRBJ1-1; D is unclear. Per germline, CDR1 SGHTA and CDR2 FQGNSA. The CDR3 consists of 14 residues. The ends were cut back, 3 bases at V and 0 bases at J, with 8 bases in the middle. For the CDR3, the DNA is TGTGCCAGCAGCTTTCAAGGGCTGAACACTGAAGCTTTCTTT. Encoded protein: CASSFQGLNTEAFF.

This clone was seen more than once but under ten times. The CDR3 ends on some other residue instead of the conserved phenylalanine or tryptophan, so this is likely a read error. Because the CDR3's place on the DNA is in doubt, the DNA is left out and the CDR3 is given as listed by TCRdb. This chain joins TRBV29-1 and TRBJ1-1. Germline CDR1 and CDR2: SQVTM and ANQGSEA. The CDR3 has 8 residues if both end residues are counted. The CDR3 here is CSVDSVSL.

This rearrangement joins TRBV19 to TRBJ2-6, with TRBD1 identical over 7 bases. J was trimmed by 2 bases and V by 5 bases; bases with no gene match: 9. Germline V CDR1 and CDR2: LNHDA, SQIVND (reference sequence). CDR3 length: 17 amino acids. The CDR3 sequence: CASSPRQGKPGANVLTF. CDR3 DNA sequence: TGTGCCAGTAGTCCTCGACAGGGTAAGCCTGGGGCCAACGTCCTGACTTTC.

The genes are TRBV6-5 and TRBJ2-7; no clear D gene. This CDR3 is 15 amino acids long. The V and J ends lost 2 bases and 6 bases respectively, with 17 bases between them. Looked up from germline, CDR1 is MNHEY and CDR2 is SVGAGI. CDR3 protein: CASSYGQLRSGEQYF. The CDR3 nucleotides are TGTGCCAGCAGTTACGGGCAGCTCCGCAGTGGCGAGCAGTACTTC.

The gene calls are TRBV4-1 and TRBJ2-1; 9 nucleotides align to TRBD2. Germline V gives CDR1 MGHRA, CDR2 YSYEKL. The CDR3 has 15 amino acids. V lost 3 bases and J lost 8; bases outside the gene matches: 8. The CDR3 bases are TGCGCCAGCAGCCAGGATGTGGTAGCGGGGGATGAGCAGTTCTTC. Translation: CASSQDVVAGDEQFF.

The chain uses TRBV4-3 and TRBJ1-5; D unclear. The length of the CDR3 is 13 residues. Trimming stripped 3 bases from V and 1 base from J, with 4 bases between. Germline V CDR1 and CDR2: LGHNA, YSLEER. The DNA of the CDR3 is TGCGCCAGCAGCCAGAGCAGCAATCAGCCCCAGCATTTT. It specifies CASSQSSNQPQHF.

V usage is TRBV7-2 and J usage is TRBJ1-1; D gene ambiguous. CDR1 is SGHTA, CDR2 FQGNSA, per germline. The CDR3 runs 15 residues. Trimming took off 2 bases at V and 1 base at J, with 11 bases between the two ends. The CDR3 DNA reads TGTGCCAGCAGCTTACTTCCCCGACAGAACACTGAAGCTTTCTTT. This encodes CASSLLPRQNTEAFF.

In nucleotides, the CDR3 is TGCGCCAGCAGCCGGGGCAGCAATCAGCCCCAGCATTTT. Amino acid sequence: CASSRGSNQPQHF. This chain connects TRBV5-1 to TRBJ1-5, with D maybe TRBD1 (5 bases). The CDR3 totals 13 residues. Deletions cut 4 bases from V and 1 base from J, with 6 bases between. Germline CDR1 is SGHRS and CDR2 is YFSETQ.

This chain connects TRBV29-1 to TRBJ2-1; 7 bases agree with TRBD1. The CDR3 contains 16 residues. Trimming removed 5 bases from V and 0 bases from J; junction bases left unmatched: 10. Germline CDR1 SQVTM, CDR2 ANQGSEA. The DNA of the CDR3 is TGCAGCGTTCGTAAATCGGACAGGAGCTCCTACAATGAGCAGTTCTTC. Encoded protein: CSVRKSDRSSYNEQFF.

The chain uses TRBV30 and TRBJ1-1; D gene ambiguous. The length of the CDR3 is 12 residues. V was cut by 6 bases and J by 6 bases, with 14 bases left in between. Germline V gives CDR1 GTSNPN, CDR2 SVGIG (reference sequence). The CDR3 protein is CACVPVRAEAFF. The CDR3 DNA reads TGTGCCTGCGTCCCGGTAAGGGCTGAAGCTTTCTTT. Filled out from reference TRBV30 and TRBJ1-1, the complete variable domain reads SQTIHQWPATLVQPVGSPLSLECTVEGTSNPNLYWYRQAAGRGLQLLFYSVGIGQISSEVPQNLSASRPQDRQFILSSKKLLLSDSGFYLCACVPVRAEAFFGQGTRLTVV.

The chain combines TRBV4-1 with TRBJ2-7; 7 bases agree with TRBD1. Germline CDR1 reads MGHRA; CDR2 reads YSYEKL. V was clipped by 2 bases and J by 2 bases; unmatched bases: 6. The CDR3 has 15 amino acids. CDR3 amino acids: CASSQTGATTYEQYF. CDR3 DNA: TGCGCCAGCAGCCAAACAGGGGCCACCACCTACGAGCAGTACTTC.

The rearrangement links TRBV19 to TRBJ2-2, with TRBD2 as a possible D gene (6 bases). V lost 9 bases and J 5 bases, leaving 13 bases between the germline ends. Germline loops: CDR1 LNHDA, CDR2 SQIVND (reference sequence). The CDR3 contains 13 residues. The CDR3 DNA is TGTGCCAGCAGGGACTCCTGGACCGGGGAGCTGTTTTTT. Translating gives CASRDSWTGELFF.

Written as DNA, the CDR3 is TGTGCCTGGGATATTCTAGCGGGCCACCAAGAGACCCAGTACTTC. Translation: CAWDILAGHQETQYF. This rearrangement joins TRBV30 to TRBJ2-5; TRBD2 agrees at 8 bases. Germline V gene sequence: CDR1 GTSNPN, CDR2 SVGIG (reference sequence). This CDR3 is built from 15 residues. Trimming took 5 bases from V and 0 from J; bases not matched to a gene: 8.

This chain connects TRBV6-5 to TRBJ2-1, with 10 bases lining up with TRBD2. Germline V gene data show CDR1 as MNHEY and CDR2 as SVGAGI. This CDR3 contains 15 residues. V was clipped by 6 bases and J by 5 bases; unmatched bases: 7. This chain's CDR3 is CASSPPSGSNNEQFF. The CDR3 region has the DNA TGTGCCAGCAGCCCTCCTAGCGGGAGCAACAATGAGCAGTTCTTC.

V is TRBV7-2 and J is TRBJ1-5, with D unresolved. The CDR3 has 13 amino acids. The V end lost 6 bases, the J end lost 4 bases, and 10 bases lay between the germline ends. The germline V gene has CDR1 SGHTA and CDR2 FQGNSA. CDR3 DNA: TGTGCCAGCAGTTCCAACAAAAATCAGCCCCAGCATTTT. Protein product: CASSSNKNQPQHF.

The chain carries TRBV7-9 and TRBJ1-1; D perhaps matches TRBD1 (6 bases). The V gene's germline CDR1 is SEHNR and CDR2 FQNEAQ (reference sequence). The CDR3 spans 15 residues. Trimming left V 5 bases short and J 5 bases short, with 18 bases between. This chain's CDR3 is CASSPHVGGPTEAFF. CDR3 DNA: TGTGCCAGCAGCCCCCACGTCGGGGGGCCGACTGAAGCTTTCTTT.

V is TRBV18 and J is TRBJ1-2; 8 bases agree with TRBD1. This CDR3 comprises 20 residues. The V gene end was trimmed by 3 bases and the J gene end by 4 bases; junction bases not matched to a gene: 22. Per the germline V gene, CDR1 is KGHSH and CDR2 is LQKENI. The chain's CDR3 is CASSPFTRVGTGPLFYGYTF. The CDR3 DNA sequence: TGTGCCAGCTCACCCTTTACACGGGTCGGGACAGGCCCTCTTTTCTATGGCTACACCTTC.

The V and J genes are TRBV30 and TRBJ2-6; maybe TRBD2 (5 bases). The germline CDR1 and CDR2 sequences are GTSNPN and SVGIG (reference sequence). This CDR3 is 15 amino acids long. The V end was cut by 2 bases, the J end by 4 bases, with 12 bases between. CDR3: CAWSIGLLGANVLTF. The CDR3 DNA follows: TGTGCCTGGAGTATCGGACTCTTGGGGGCCAACGTCCTGACTTTC.

This clone was counted once. V is TRBV19 and J is TRBJ1-1; tentative D call: TRBD1 (5 bases). CDR1 LNHDA and CDR2 SQIVND come from the germline V gene (reference sequence). The CDR3 extends over 16 amino acids. V was shortened by 4 bases and J by 0 bases, with 15 bases between the two germline ends. CDR3 protein: CASSTITGLVNTEAFF. CDR3 nucleotides: TGTGCCAGTAGTACCATAACGGGACTGGTGAACACTGAAGCTTTCTTT.

The rearrangement links TRBV5-1 to TRBJ2-3, with 8 bases identical to TRBD1. The trim removed 3 bases at V and 4 bases at J, leaving 13 bases unmatched. This CDR3 spans 17 amino acids. In germline, CDR1 is SGHRS, CDR2 YFSETQ. The CDR3 here is CASSSGQGHQLADTQYF. In DNA form, the CDR3 reads TGCGCCAGCAGCTCAGGACAGGGACACCAGTTGGCAGATACGCAGTATTTT.

Details on this clone: One junction end disagrees with the germline gene, perhaps due to a read error. This chain uses TRBV7-7 with TRBJ2-5; 9 nucleotides match TRBD1. The assigned J gene may be wrong: the sequence end matches TRBJ2-7 better. CDR1 is SSHAT, CDR2 FNYEAQ, per germline (reference sequence). This CDR3 region has 15 residues. CDR3 amino acids: CASSSRTGVSYEQYF. In DNA, the CDR3 is TGTGCTAGCAGCTCCCGGACAGGGGTCTCCTACGAGCAGTACTTC.

The chain has TRBV9 and TRBJ1-3; no reliable D call. The germline V gene encodes CDR1 SGDLS and CDR2 YYNGEE. The CDR3 has 15 amino acids. Trimming removed 5 bases at V and 4 bases at J, with 16 bases between. This CDR3 is CASSGSYGGGNTIYF. In nucleotides, the CDR3 is TGTGCCAGCAGTGGTTCGTATGGCGGCGGAAACACCATATATTTT.